The 3 T cell receptor beta chains listed next were all sequenced from one sample in a study of T cells in Graves' hyperthyroidism and ophthalmopathy. RNA transcripts gave rise to amplified TCR beta CDR3 regions. HTBI primers drove first-round RT-PCR of the TCR CDR3. TCRdb ran MiXCR on the multiplex PCR reads and lists one entry per CDR3 protein. This sample carries roughly 350,000 distinct CDR3 sequences, about 15% of them seen once, and the ten largest clones take roughly 25%. Sample: blood. The receptors come from a woman younger than 45 with Graves' hyperthyroidism.

This clonotype was seen ten or more times. This rearrangement joins TRBV2 to TRBJ1-5, with D uncertain. CDR3 size: 13 residues. V lost 6 bases to trimming and J lost 2 bases, with 8 bases between them. Germline CDR1 reads SNHLY; CDR2 reads FYNNEI. The CDR3 spells CASSGWGNQPQHF. CDR3 coding DNA: TGTGCCAGCAGCGGATGGGGCAATCAGCCCCAGCATTTT.

The chain joins TRBV18 to TRBJ1-1; 10 bases line up with TRBD1. There are 15 residues in the CDR3. After removal of 6 bases from V and 1 base from J, the junction contained 5 bases not matched to a gene. Per the germline V gene, CDR1 is KGHSH and CDR2 is LQKENI. The CDR3 sequence is CASSQRQGANTEAFF. The CDR3 region has the DNA TGTGCCAGCTCTCAGAGACAGGGGGCGAACACTGAAGCTTTCTTT.

This clonotype was seen repeatedly, ten times or more. J is TRBJ2-3 and V is TRBV29-1; 11 bases map to TRBD2. The V gene end was trimmed by 6 bases and the J gene end by 3 bases; junction bases not matched to a gene: 5. The germline CDR1 and CDR2 sequences are SQVTM and ANQGSEA. This CDR3 spans 14 amino acids. For the CDR3, the DNA is TGCAGCGTCAAGACTAGCGGGAAGACAGATACGCAGTATTTT. Its protein is CSVKTSGKTDTQYF.